The rows below give T cell receptor beta chains drawn from one sample of a study of blood T cells in healthy people across ages. TCRdb called the 5' RACE reads again in MiXCR, with one record for every CDR3 protein. Of around 800,000 distinct CDR3 sequences in the sample, roughly 24% are singletons; the top ten hold 2.5% to 3.5%. The data also belong to a second study, concerning T cells of mothers and their children.

Sample: blood. These receptors all stem from a boy between 5 and 17 years old in good health. The CDR3 runs from the conserved cysteine through the conserved F or W. D genes are given only for firm matches. Clone size, where shown, is once, few, many, or a class for clones that have expanded.

D	V	size	J	CDR3	DNA
TRBD2	TRBV14	-	TRBJ2-1	CASSPWGGLASYEQFF	TGTGCCAGCAGCCCCTGGGGGGGACTAGCTTCGTATGAGCAGTTCTTC
TRBD2	TRBV29-1	few	TRBJ2-3	CSVEGAGGPDTQYF	TGCAGCGTTGAAGGCGCGGGGGGCCCAGATACGCAGTATTTT
-	TRBV2	few	TRBJ2-1	CASLDLLRSEQFF	TGTGCCAGCCTCGATCTACTACGGAGTGAGCAGTTCTTC
-	TRBV6-5	-	TRBJ2-5	CASSYGSSDGGGTQYF	TGTGCCAGCAGTTACGGATCCTCGGACGGAGGGGGGACCCAGTACTTC
TRBD1	TRBV30	few	TRBJ2-7	CASGQGARSYEQYF	TGTGCCTCGGGACAGGGGGCCCGCTCCTACGAGCAGTACTTC
-	TRBV19	few	TRBJ2-4	CASSIEAGRGKNIQYF	TGTGCCAGTAGTATAGAAGCAGGGAGAGGCAAAAACATTCAGTACTTC
-	TRBV13	few	TRBJ1-1	CASSFHESTEAFF	TGTGCCAGCAGCTTCCATGAGAGCACTGAAGCTTTCTTT
-	TRBV5-1	few	TRBJ1-1	CASYGPVHTEAFF	TGCGCCAGCTACGGGCCCGTGCACACTGAAGCTTTCTTT
-	TRBV28	-	TRBJ1-6	CASSQAGMRFHNSPLHF	TGTGCCAGCAGTCAGGCTGGGATGAGGTTCCATAATTCACCCCTCCACTTT
TRBD1	TRBV5-1	few	TRBJ1-5	CASSLTGENQPQHF	TGCGCCAGCAGCTTAACAGGGGAAAATCAGCCCCAGCATTTT
-	TRBV20-1	-	TRBJ2-5	CSASVSGETQYF	TGCAGTGCTAGTGTCTCCGGAGAGACCCAGTACTTC
TRBD2	TRBV12-3/TRBV12-4	few	TRBJ2-5	CASSFVLAARQETQYF	TGTGCCAGCAGTTTCGTACTAGCGGCCCGCCAAGAGACCCAGTACTTC
-	TRBV20-1	-	TRBJ2-1	CSARAYGTISISGEQFF	TGCAGTGCTAGAGCCTACGGGACCATATCAATCAGCGGTGAGCAGTTCTTC
TRBD1	TRBV6-5	few	TRBJ2-7	CASSRGQDPSYEQYF	TGTGCCAGCAGCCGGGGACAGGATCCCTCCTACGAGCAGTACTTC
-	TRBV6-6	few	TRBJ1-1	CASSYSGGRNTEAFF	TGTGCCAGCAGTTACTCGGGGGGACGGAACACTGAAGCTTTCTTT
-	TRBV20-1	-	TRBJ2-7	CSASRGPQPPYEQYF	TGCAGTGCTAGTAGAGGGCCCCAACCACCCTACGAGCAGTACTTC
-	TRBV2	-	TRBJ2-5	CASRWGVEQYF	TGTGCCAGCAGATGGGGGGTCGAACAGTACTTC
TRBD2	TRBV2	few	TRBJ2-7	CASMKSGGAYEQYF	TGTGCCAGCATGAAAAGCGGGGGGGCCTACGAGCAGTACTTC
TRBD1	TRBV6-5	-	TRBJ1-1	CASSYGTGVGTEAFF	TGTGCCAGCAGTTACGGGACAGGGGTGGGCACTGAAGCTTTCTTT
-	TRBV4-3	-	TRBJ2-5	CASSQDGAGSQETQYF	TGCGCCAGCAGCCAAGACGGGGCAGGATCGCAAGAGACCCAGTACTTC
-	TRBV29-1	-	TRBJ1-1	CSVGAGSEAFF	TGCAGCGTTGGCGCGGGGTCTGAAGCTTTCTTT
TRBD2	TRBV28	-	TRBJ2-7	CASSFRLAGGHYEQYF	TGTGCCAGCAGTTTCCGTCTAGCGGGGGGGCACTACGAGCAGTACTTC
TRBD1	TRBV5-6	few	TRBJ2-5	CASTDRGHYQETQYF	TGTGCCAGCACCGACAGGGGACATTATCAAGAGACCCAGTACTTC
-	TRBV27	-	TRBJ2-5	CASSFRPQGMETQYF	TGTGCCAGCAGTTTTCGTCCCCAGGGCATGGAGACCCAGTACTTC
TRBD2	TRBV10-3	-	TRBJ2-3	CAISGGRGTDTQYF	TGTGCCATCAGTGGCGGGAGGGGCACAGATACGCAGTATTTT
-	TRBV4-1	-	TRBJ2-5	CASSQEGAEETQYF	TGCGCCAGCAGCCAAGAGGGGGCGGAAGAGACCCAGTACTTC
TRBD2	TRBV5-1	-	TRBJ2-1	CASTGWGLAGEQFF	TGCGCCAGCACAGGTTGGGGACTAGCGGGGGAGCAGTTCTTC
-	TRBV12-3/TRBV12-4	few	TRBJ1-5	CASSLQGISNQPQHF	TGTGCCAGCAGTTTGCAGGGGATTAGCAATCAGCCCCAGCATTTT
-	TRBV7-2	-	TRBJ1-5	CASSPAENQPQHF	TGTGCCAGCAGCCCGGCAGAGAATCAGCCCCAGCATTTT
-	TRBV3-1	many	TRBJ2-7	CASSTTGRQTYEQYF	TGTGCCAGCAGCACTACGGGACGTCAGACCTACGAGCAGTACTTC
-	TRBV20-1	-	TRBJ2-5	CSATPGGNARETQYF	TGCAGTGCCACTCCTGGGGGAAATGCGCGAGAGACCCAGTACTTC
TRBD2	TRBV7-9	-	TRBJ2-5	CASSLGLAGGAQETQYF	TGTGCCAGCAGCTTAGGACTAGCGGGGGGAGCCCAAGAGACCCAGTACTTC
TRBD1	TRBV6-5	-	TRBJ2-7	CASSYWSGTGDREQYF	TGTGCCAGCAGTTATTGGTCCGGGACAGGTGATCGCGAGCAGTACTTC
TRBD1	TRBV5-1	-	TRBJ2-7	CASSLEQGLYEQYF	TGCGCCAGCAGCTTGGAACAGGGGCTCTACGAGCAGTACTTC
-	TRBV5-6	few	TRBJ1-2	CASSTAGLGYTF	TGTGCCAGCAGCACCGCGGGTCTAGGCTACACCTTC
-	TRBV29-1	few	TRBJ2-7	CSSNRDSYEQYF	TGCAGCTCCAACAGGGACTCCTACGAGCAGTACTTC
-	TRBV4-1	few	TRBJ1-4	CASSQVRGTNEKLFF	TGCGCCAGCAGCCAAGTCCGGGGTACTAATGAAAAACTGTTTTTT
-	TRBV6-5	-	TRBJ1-2	CASSYLGGRANYGYTF	TGTGCCAGCAGTTACTTGGGGGGCAGGGCTAACTATGGCTACACCTTC
TRBD1	TRBV5-1	-	TRBJ1-1	CASSLWGGRQGVNTEAFF	TGCGCCAGCAGCTTGTGGGGGGGACGACAGGGGGTGAACACTGAAGCTTTCTTT
-	TRBV12-5	-	TRBJ1-6	CASAKEYFNSPLHF	TGTGCTAGTGCCAAGGAGTACTTTAATTCACCCCTCCACTTT
-	TRBV7-2	few	TRBJ1-2	CASSPSLSPIYGYTF	TGTGCCAGCAGCCCTAGTCTGTCCCCTATCTATGGCTACACCTTC
-	TRBV6-2/TRBV6-3	-	TRBJ1-3	CASTLTRTGNTIYF	TGTGCCAGCACTCTGACAAGAACTGGAAACACCATATATTTT
-	TRBV7-2	once	TRBJ1-2	CASSLYILNYGYTF	TGTGCCAGCAGCTTATACATTCTTAACTATGGCTACACCTTC
-	TRBV3-1	-	TRBJ2-7	CASSPRDLTYEQYF	TGTGCCAGCAGCCCTCGTGACCTCACCTACGAGCAGTACTTC
-	TRBV3-1	few	TRBJ2-2	CASSQARAAGELFF	TGTGCCAGCAGCCAAGCCAGGGCGGCCGGGGAGCTGTTTTTT
TRBD2	TRBV7-8	few	TRBJ2-5	CASSLARASGGQETQYF	TGTGCCAGCAGCTTAGCGAGGGCTAGCGGGGGACAAGAGACCCAGTACTTC
-	TRBV11-2	few	TRBJ1-2	CASSPQGFRKDYGYTF	TGTGCCAGCAGCCCCCAGGGGTTTCGGAAGGACTATGGCTACACCTTC
-	TRBV11-2	-	TRBJ1-2	CASSFGRPPKGYTF	TGTGCCAGCAGCTTTGGGCGGCCCCCGAAGGGCTACACCTTC
TRBD1	TRBV7-2	few	TRBJ1-2	CASGLGTGGGGYTF	TGTGCCAGCGGTTTGGGGACAGGTGGAGGGGGCTACACCTTC
TRBD1	TRBV29-1	few	TRBJ1-2	CSDEGADGYTF	TGCAGCGATGAGGGGGCGGATGGCTACACCTTC
-	TRBV28	many	TRBJ2-3	CASSLGSESTDTQYF	TGTGCCAGCAGTTTAGGGTCAGAAAGCACAGATACGCAGTATTTT
-	TRBV9	few	TRBJ2-5	CASSEGEVETQYF	TGTGCCAGCAGCGAGGGGGAGGTAGAGACCCAGTACTTC
-	TRBV28	-	TRBJ1-4	CASNTKGRKLFF	TGTGCCAGCAATACGAAGGGGAGGAAACTGTTTTTT
-	TRBV4-1	-	TRBJ1-4	CASSPINEKLFF	TGCGCCAGCAGCCCTATTAATGAAAAACTGTTTTTT
TRBD1	TRBV2	-	TRBJ2-6	CASREQGAGANVLTF	TGTGCCAGCAGGGAACAGGGGGCTGGGGCCAACGTCCTGACTTTC